This entry concerns a single T cell receptor beta chain. Its antigen is undetermined. The CDR3 is made up of 15 amino acids. With 5 bases removed from V and 1 base from J, the gap between germline ends came to 11 bases. The germline gives CDR1 LGHDT, CDR2 YNNKEL (reference sequence). TCRdb processed the 5' RACE reads anew with MiXCR; each CDR3 protein has one entry. The sample has some 600,000 distinct CDR3 sequences, roughly 17% seen once. This specimen belongs to a study of T cells after yellow fever vaccination. Study-level background: The SMART-Seq v4 Ultra Low Input method served to prepare the low-cell-number fractions.

Study-level findings and limits: Weaker, the secondary response peaked sooner, at day 5 versus 15.

The TCR comes from a man younger than 35 who received the YFV17D yellow fever vaccine. The chain has TRBV3-1 and TRBJ2-2; a weak D match, TRBD1 (6 bases). The specimen was PBMCs, collected less than 6 days after the first yellow fever vaccination. CDR3 nucleotides: TGTGCCAGCAGCGCCCGGGACAAGAACACCGGGGAGCTGTTTTTT. Translation: CASSARDKNTGELFF.